This TCR beta chain was sequenced for a study of blood T cell repertoires in COVID-19. Study information: The samples span acute and convalescent COVID-19 from the United States, Italy and Spain.

Sequencing used immunoSEQ multiplex PCR; TCRdb keeps in-frame clones, though not all of them. The sample has 470,000 or so clones; roughly 91% are singletons. The CDR3 consists of 12 residues. The germline CDR1 and CDR2 sequences are SNHLY and FYNNEI. V was shortened by 5 bases and J by 5 bases, with 10 bases between the two germline ends. V and J are TRBV2 and TRBJ2-7; tentatively, D is TRBD1 (5 bases). The sequence was collected from a woman in her twenties or thirties with acute or convalescent COVID-19. The specimen sequenced was peripheral blood. The CDR3 DNA reads TGTGCCAGCAGTCCAGGGTTCGACGAGCAGTACTTC. Residues: CASSPGFDEQYF.